This T cell receptor beta chain comes out of a study of blood T cells in healthy people across ages. Study-wide results and caveats: Across the age range, TCR beta diversity per million T cells fell in a roughly linear way. Researchers judged that diversity estimates from one million T cells fell short of true values.

Healthy Russian Caucasian donors spanned ages roughly 6 to 100 years. The use of a sample-barcoded 5' primer and a J-beta primer mix characterized a second PCR of roughly 7 to 12 cycles. Each cDNA was tagged by a template-switch adaptor containing 12 random nucleotides. TCRdb recomputed calls from the 5' RACE reads with MiXCR, one row per CDR3 protein. The repertoire holds approximately 1,700,000 distinct CDR3 sequences, with about 39% as singletons. This clonotype was seen a few times. Its specificity is not known. The length of the CDR3 is 15 residues. Germline CDR1 reads SGHTA; CDR2 reads FQGNSA. Unmatched junction bases numbered 12, after V lost 11 bases and J lost 2 bases.

The sample was blood. This TCR was recovered from a human donor in good health. The chain joins TRBV7-2 to TRBJ2-1; 7 bases align to TRBD2. DNA for the CDR3: TGTGCCTCCCTCCCAACTAGCGCTACCTACAATGAGCAGTTCTTC. Translated: CASLPTSATYNEQFF.